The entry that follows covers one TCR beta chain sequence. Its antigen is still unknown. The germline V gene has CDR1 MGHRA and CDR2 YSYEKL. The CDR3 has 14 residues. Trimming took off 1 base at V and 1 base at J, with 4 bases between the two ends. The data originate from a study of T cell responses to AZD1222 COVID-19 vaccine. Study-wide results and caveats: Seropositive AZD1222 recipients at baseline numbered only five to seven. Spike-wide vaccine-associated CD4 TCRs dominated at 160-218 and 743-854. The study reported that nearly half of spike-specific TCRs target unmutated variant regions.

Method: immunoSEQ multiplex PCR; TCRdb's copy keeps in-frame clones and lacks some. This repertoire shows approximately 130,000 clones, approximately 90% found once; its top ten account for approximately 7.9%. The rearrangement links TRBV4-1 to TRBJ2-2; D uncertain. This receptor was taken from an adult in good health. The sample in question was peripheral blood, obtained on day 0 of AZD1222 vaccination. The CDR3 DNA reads TGCGCCAGCAGCCAAGGACAGAACACCGGGGAGCTGTTTTTT. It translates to CASSQGQNTGELFF.